The 15 T cell receptor beta chains given below trace back to one sample, sequenced in a study of cytomegalovirus exposure and HLA in healthy donors. The PCR was carried out with 60 Vbeta primers and 13 Jbeta primers. Libraries were prepared by immunoSEQ multiplex PCR; TCRdb keeps only in-frame clonotypes and omits some of them. The data show some 130,000 clones, 79% seen once. The specimen sequenced was PBMCs. These receptors came from a man aged 18 to 35 in good health and CMV-seronegative.

The chain carries TRBV30 and TRBJ2-7; TRBD1 agrees at 8 bases. The J segment lost 7 bases and the V segment lost 6 bases, leaving 14 bases of the junction unmatched. The length of the CDR3 is 14 residues. Per the germline V gene, CDR1 is GTSNPN and CDR2 is SVGIG (reference sequence). The CDR3 sequence: CACHPDRELLEQYF. The CDR3 DNA is TGTGCCTGTCATCCGGACAGGGAACTCTTGGAGCAGTACTTC.

The CDR3 protein is CASSLEGRALSEQFF. Written as DNA, the CDR3 is TGTGCCAGCAGCTTAGAGGGGAGGGCACTAAGTGAGCAGTTCTTC. J is TRBJ2-1 and V is TRBV7-2; 7 nucleotides line up with TRBD2. The V gene's germline CDR1 is SGHTA and CDR2 FQGNSA. CDR3 length: 15 amino acids. Trimming removed 1 base from V and 9 bases from J; junction bases left unmatched: 9.

Regarding this clone: One end of the junction is discordant with germline, which a read error may explain. V and J are TRBV4-3 and TRBJ2-7; TRBD1 is a possible D gene (6 bases). The CDR3 has 15 amino acids. Germline assignment: CDR1 LGHNA and CDR2 YSLEER. CDR3 amino acids: CASSQADRPGYGQYF. DNA of the CDR3: TGCGCCAGCAGCCAAGCTGACAGGCCAGGCTACGGGCAGTACTTC.

V usage is TRBV6-4 and J usage is TRBJ1-2; no clear D gene. The CDR3 has 12 amino acids. In germline, CDR1 is MRHNA, CDR2 SNTAGT. Trimming took 10 bases from V and 0 from J, leaving 9 bases between them. CDR3 protein: CATSEANYGYTF. DNA of the CDR3: TGTGCCACCTCCGAGGCTAACTATGGCTACACCTTC.

J is TRBJ2-2 and V is TRBV12-5; TRBD2 agrees at 15 bases. Trimming took 1 base from V and 2 from J; bases not matched to a gene: 5. This CDR3 is 19 amino acids long. Germline V gene lookup returns CDR1 LGHNT and CDR2 FRNRAP. The DNA for the CDR3 is TGTGCTAGTGGTTTGGGGCCGGGACTAGCGGGAGGAAACACCGGGGAGCTGTTTTTT. It encodes CASGLGPGLAGGNTGELFF.

The rearrangement links TRBV28 to TRBJ2-2; TRBD2 matches 11 bases. Germline trimming cut 8 bases from V and 0 bases from J; bases unmatched to any gene: 8. Germline CDR1 reads MDHEN; CDR2 reads SYDVKM. This CDR3 has 17 amino acids. CDR3 DNA: TGTGCCAGCTTCTCGATGACTAGCGGGACGAACACCGGGGAGCTGTTTTTT. Amino acid sequence: CASFSMTSGTNTGELFF. Full variable domain (outside the CDR3, taken from reference TRBV28 and TRBJ2-2): DVKVTQSSRYLVKRTGEKVFLECVQDMDHENMFWYRQDPGLGLRLIYFSYDVKMKEKGDIPEGYSVSREKKERFSLILESASTNQTSMYLCASFSMTSGTNTGELFFGEGSRLTVL.

The chain uses TRBV6-4 and TRBJ2-2, with D maybe TRBD2 (5 bases). CDR1 is MRHNA and CDR2 is SNTAGT in the germline V gene. The CDR3 length is 14 residues. Trimming shortened V by 3 bases and J by 1 base, and 6 bases separated the two germline ends. This chain's CDR3 is CASSEGRNTGELFF. The CDR3 bases are TGTGCCAGCAGTGAAGGGAGGAACACCGGGGAGCTGTTTTTT.

This chain joins TRBV6-1 and TRBJ1-4, with D unresolved. The V and J ends lost 7 bases and 4 bases respectively, with 16 bases between them. Germline values: CDR1 MNHNS, CDR2 SASEGT. The CDR3 length is 15 residues. CDR3 protein: CASNIGGLGNEKLFF. The CDR3 DNA sequence: TGTGCCAGCAACATTGGTGGGCTCGGTAATGAAAAACTGTTTTTT.

The V and J genes are TRBV7-9 and TRBJ1-1, with 7 bases aligning to TRBD1. With V trimmed by 1 base and J by 9 bases, 14 bases remained unmatched. Looked up from germline, CDR1 is SEHNR and CDR2 is FQNEAQ (reference sequence). This CDR3 is built from 16 residues. CDR3 in DNA: TGTGCCAGCAGCTTAGGGGGGCTGGGACAGACCCTTCAAGCTTTCTTT. It yields the protein CASSLGGLGQTLQAFF.

This chain connects TRBV4-1 to TRBJ1-1; D ambiguous. Germline V CDR1 and CDR2: MGHRA, YSYEKL. The V gene lost 0 bases and the J gene lost 2 bases, with 13 bases spanning the gap. This CDR3 spans 16 amino acids. The CDR3 DNA follows: TGCGCCAGCAGCCAAGAGTCGCAGGCAAAAAACACTGAAGCTTTCTTT. Its translation is CASSQESQAKNTEAFF.

The chain uses TRBV18 and TRBJ2-1, with 8 bases that match TRBD2. The CDR3 is 15 amino acids. Per the germline V gene, CDR1 is KGHSH and CDR2 is LQKENI. J lost 2 bases, V lost 3 bases, and 3 bases had no gene match. DNA for the CDR3: TGTGCCAGCTCACCGAGCGGGAGTGCCTACAATGAGCAGTTCTTC. This encodes CASSPSGSAYNEQFF.

The chain links TRBV10-3 to TRBJ1-4, with 7 bases identical to TRBD1. The V and J ends lost 4 bases and 5 bases, in that order; junction bases with no gene match: 4. Germline loops: CDR1 ENHRY, CDR2 SYGVKD. CDR3 size: 14 residues. In DNA, the CDR3 is TGTGCCATCAGTGTTGGGACAGAGAATGAAAAACTGTTTTTT. Translating gives CAISVGTENEKLFF.

The CDR3 sequence is CGAGRLNTEAFF. The DNA for the CDR3 is TGTGGGGCAGGTAGATTGAACACTGAAGCTTTCTTT. This chain joins TRBV28 and TRBJ1-1, with unresolved D. Germline values: CDR1 MDHEN, CDR2 SYDVKM. The CDR3 is 12 residues long. Drawing the rest from reference TRBV28 and TRBJ1-1, the complete variable domain is DVKVTQSSRYLVKRTGEKVFLECVQDMDHENMFWYRQDPGLGLRLIYFSYDVKMKEKGDIPEGYSVSREKKERFSLILESASTNQTSMYLCGAGRLNTEAFFGQGTRLTVV.

In DNA form, the CDR3 reads TGTGCCTGGAGTGTAAGGAGCGGCTTCTCCTACGAGCAGTACTTC. Translating it yields CAWSVRSGFSYEQYF. The chain carries TRBV30 and TRBJ2-7; a possible D gene is TRBD2 (5 bases). Looked up from germline, CDR1 is GTSNPN and CDR2 is SVGIG (reference sequence). The V end was cut by 0 bases, the J end by 0 bases, with 12 bases between. The CDR3 covers 15 residues.

The rearrangement uses TRBV4-2 and TRBJ2-6, with 9 positions matching TRBD2. The CDR3 extends over 19 amino acids. The ends lost 0 bases at V and 1 base at J; junction bases unmatched: 7. Per the germline V gene, CDR1 is LGHNA and CDR2 is YNFKEQ. The CDR3 spells CASSQDRLAGISGANVLTF. The CDR3 DNA follows: TGTGCCAGCAGCCAAGATCGGCTAGCGGGGATTTCTGGGGCCAACGTCCTGACTTTC.